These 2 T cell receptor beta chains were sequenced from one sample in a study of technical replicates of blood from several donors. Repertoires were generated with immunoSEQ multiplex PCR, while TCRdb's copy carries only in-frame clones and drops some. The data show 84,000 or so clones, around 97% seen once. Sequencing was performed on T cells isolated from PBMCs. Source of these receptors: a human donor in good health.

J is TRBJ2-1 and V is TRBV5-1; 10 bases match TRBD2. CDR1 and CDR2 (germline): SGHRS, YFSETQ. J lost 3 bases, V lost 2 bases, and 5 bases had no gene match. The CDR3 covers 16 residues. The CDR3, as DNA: TGCGCCAGCAGCTTCTCTAGCGGGAGTGGCTACAATGAGCAGTTCTTC. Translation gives CASSFSSGSGYNEQFF. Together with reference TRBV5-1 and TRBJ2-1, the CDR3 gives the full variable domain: KAGVTQTPRYLIKTRGQQVTLSCSPISGHRSVSWYQQTPGQGLQFLFEYFSETQRNKGNFPGRFSGRQFSNSRSEMNVSTLELGDSALYLCASSFSSGSGYNEQFFGPGTRLTVL.

The DNA for the CDR3 is TGTGCCAGCAGGGGACAGGGGGCGTCCGGCTACACCTTC. It encodes CASRGQGASGYTF. The rearrangement links TRBV6-4 to TRBJ1-2; 12 positions agree with TRBD1. V lost 6 bases to trimming and J lost 8 bases; unmatched junction nucleotides: 4. The CDR3 has 13 residues. The germline gives CDR1 MRHNA, CDR2 SNTAGT.